These 23 T cell receptor beta chains were all obtained from the same sample, sequenced in a study of blood T cell repertoires in COVID-19 (dated by TCRdb to 2020 to 2021). Library preparation was by the immunoSEQ multiplex PCR assay. TCRdb's version of the immuneACCESS table is confined to in-frame rearrangements and falls short of the full clone set. An unresolved V gene accounts for under half of the shortfall where checked; the remainder is of unknown origin. The sample yields 65,000 to 85,000 clones; almost 90% were counted once. Around 2.6% of the sample goes to the ten largest clones. The sequenced material came from peripheral blood. The source is a human donor in a cohort sampled during active COVID-19.

This chain uses TRBV5-6 with TRBJ2-1, with a tentative D call TRBD2 (5 bases). V dropped 0 bases and J dropped 0 bases, with 10 bases sitting between them. Looked up from germline, CDR1 is SGHDT and CDR2 is YYEEEE. This CDR3 contains 16 residues. CDR3 residues: CASSLVRGSSYNEQFF. CDR3 bases: TGTGCCAGCAGCTTGGTACGGGGAAGCTCCTACAATGAGCAGTTCTTC.

The rearrangement links TRBV18 to TRBJ1-5; no firm D call. This CDR3 spans 14 amino acids. From germline, CDR1 is KGHSH and CDR2 LQKENI. Trimming removed 8 bases at V and 6 bases at J, with 17 bases between. Here the CDR3 reads CASTTQKVGQPQHF. DNA of the CDR3: TGTGCCAGCACGACTCAAAAGGTGGGTCAGCCCCAGCATTTT.

This clone was seen a handful of times. The chain carries TRBV9 and TRBJ2-7; D is perhaps TRBD1 (6 bases). Germline lookup yields CDR1 SGDLS and CDR2 YYNGEE. This CDR3 comprises 13 residues. The V end lost 0 bases, the J end lost 4 bases, and 8 bases lay between the germline ends. CDR3 in amino acids: CASSVGDTYEQYF. The CDR3 DNA follows: TGTGCCAGCAGCGTAGGGGACACATACGAGCAGTACTTC.

This chain joins TRBV2 and TRBJ2-1; TRBD2 might be the D (7 bases). The germline V gene encodes CDR1 SNHLY and CDR2 FYNNEI. CDR3 size: 16 residues. Trimming took 7 bases from V and 5 from J, leaving 21 bases between them. The CDR3 coding sequence is TGTGCCAGCACCAAATCCGGGGGGCAGCTAAACAATGAGCAGTTCTTC. Translated, it gives CASTKSGGQLNNEQFF.

In its sample, this clone was seen once. The chain combines TRBV2 with TRBJ2-1; 9 bases align to TRBD1. Looked up from germline, CDR1 is SNHLY and CDR2 is FYNNEI. This CDR3 region has 19 residues. J gave up 0 bases and V 6 bases, and 15 bases lay outside the gene matches. Here the CDR3 reads CASSPGQGSLPTSYNEQFF. Here the CDR3 DNA reads TGTGCCAGCAGCCCGGGACAGGGTTCCCTACCAACCTCCTACAATGAGCAGTTCTTC.

The chain combines TRBV3-1 (or the pseudogene TRBV3-2) with TRBJ2-7; D is perhaps TRBD1 (6 bases). Trimming shortened V by 6 bases and J by 7 bases, and 10 bases separated the two germline ends. Germline V gives CDR1 LGHDT, CDR2 YNNKEL (reference sequence). This CDR3 region has 11 residues. This chain's CDR3 is CASRDQGEQYF. For the CDR3, the DNA is TGTGCCAGCAGGGATCAGGGGGAGCAGTACTTC.

V gene TRBV19 combines with J gene TRBJ2-1; D may be TRBD2 (6 bases). From germline, CDR1 is LNHDA and CDR2 SQIVND (reference sequence). The V end was cut by 6 bases, the J end by 9 bases, with 18 bases between. This CDR3 spans 14 amino acids. The DNA for the CDR3 is TGTGCCAGTAGGGACGGGGCGACTAGTAGTGAGCAGTTCTTC. Its protein product is CASRDGATSSEQFF. The full variable domain, with the rest looked up from reference TRBV19 and TRBJ2-1, is DGGITQSPKYLFRKEGQNVTLSCEQNLNHDAMYWYRQDPGQGLRLIYYSQIVNDFQKGDIAEGYSVSREKKESFPLTVTSAQKNPTAFYLCASRDGATSSEQFFGPGTRLTVL.

The chain couples TRBV7-9 to TRBJ2-1, with 9 bases lining up with TRBD2. Germline V gives CDR1 SEHNR, CDR2 FQNEAQ (reference sequence). With 5 bases clipped from V and 0 bases from J, the junction kept 8 bases outside the gene matches. This CDR3 has 17 amino acids. CDR3 sequence: CASSPRLADNSYNEQFF. The CDR3 DNA reads as TGTGCCAGCAGCCCAAGACTAGCGGACAACTCCTACAATGAGCAGTTCTTC.

The J gene is TRBJ2-1, the V gene TRBV18, with 15 bases identical to TRBD2. The CDR3 runs to 17 residues. Trimming at V came to 0 bases and at J to 5 bases, leaving 2 bases not matched to a gene. Per the germline V gene, CDR1 is KGHSH and CDR2 is LQKENI. CDR3: CASSPPGLAGGDNEQFF. The CDR3 DNA follows: TGTGCCAGCTCACCACCGGGACTAGCGGGGGGAGACAATGAGCAGTTCTTC. Together with reference TRBV18 and TRBJ2-1, the CDR3 gives the full variable domain: NAGVMQNPRHLVRRRGQEARLRCSPMKGHSHVYWYRQLPEEGLKFMVYLQKENIIDESGMPKERFSAEFPKEGPSILRIQQVVRGDSAAYFCASSPPGLAGGDNEQFFGPGTRLTVL.

V gene TRBV18 combines with J gene TRBJ1-1; D possibly corresponds to TRBD1 (6 bases). Between the trimmed V and J ends, which lost 3 bases and 0 bases, there was a span of 11 bases. Germline V gene sequence: CDR1 KGHSH, CDR2 LQKENI. This CDR3 is 15 amino acids long. The CDR3 is CASSPADSMNTEAFF. The CDR3 region has the DNA TGTGCCAGCTCACCGGCGGACAGTATGAACACTGAAGCTTTCTTT.

This chain joins TRBV4-1 and TRBJ1-1, with D perhaps TRBD1 (5 bases). The V gene's germline CDR1 is MGHRA and CDR2 YSYEKL. V was clipped by 0 bases and J by 0 bases, with 8 bases between them. This CDR3 has 15 amino acids. The CDR3 sequence: CASSQDRQLNTEAFF. CDR3 nucleotides: TGCGCCAGCAGCCAAGATAGACAGCTGAACACTGAAGCTTTCTTT.

The chain has TRBV14 and TRBJ2-7; weak D call: TRBD1 (6 bases). CDR3 length: 15 residues. V shed 1 base and J shed 4 bases, with 14 bases lying between them. Looked up from germline, CDR1 is SGHDN and CDR2 is FVKESK. DNA of the CDR3: TGTGCCAGCAGCCAAGTACAGGTGGGGGCTTACGAGCAGTACTTC. The encoded protein is CASSQVQVGAYEQYF.

The chain employs TRBV9 and TRBJ2-1; D perhaps matches TRBD2 (6 bases). V gave up 3 bases and J gave up 5 bases, with 9 bases separating them. This CDR3 is built from 13 residues. Germline V CDR1 and CDR2: SGDLS, YYNGEE. The CDR3 sequence is CASSAGSHNEQFF. As DNA, the CDR3 is TGTGCCAGCAGCGCCGGGAGCCACAATGAGCAGTTCTTC.

The rearrangement links TRBV11-2 to TRBJ2-1, with 13 bases identical to TRBD2. Losses at the gene ends were 4 bases for V and 9 bases for J; bases not matched to a gene: 6. Germline V gene sequence: CDR1 SGHAT, CDR2 FQNNGV. The CDR3 contains 15 residues. This CDR3 is CASSYTSGGAGEQFF. The CDR3 bases are TGTGCCAGCAGCTACACTAGCGGGGGGGCCGGTGAGCAGTTCTTC.

The chain recombines TRBV7-2 with TRBJ2-1; D is possibly TRBD2 (6 bases). The germline V gene encodes CDR1 SGHTA and CDR2 FQGNSA. V lost 4 bases to trimming and J lost 10 bases, with 11 bases between them. The CDR3 has 12 amino acids. The CDR3: CASSSGTGEQFF. For the CDR3, the DNA is TGTGCCAGCAGCTCGGGGACTGGAGAGCAGTTCTTC.

The CDR3 DNA sequence: TGCGCCAGCAGCCAAAACAGGGGGATCGGCGGGGAGCTGTTTTTT. This gives the protein CASSQNRGIGGELFF. The chain is built from TRBV4-3 and TRBJ2-2; 8 nucleotides match TRBD1. J lost 7 bases, V lost 2 bases, and 6 bases had no gene match. The CDR3 runs 15 residues. Germline CDR1 reads LGHNA; CDR2 reads YSLEER.

The V gene is TRBV6-1, the J gene TRBJ1-1; D not resolved. The CDR3 consists of 15 residues. The V gene lost 1 base and the J gene lost 0 bases, with 9 bases spanning the gap. The germline CDR1 and CDR2 sequences are MNHNS and SASEGT. The CDR3 sequence: CASSEVRAMNTEAFF. CDR3 nucleotide sequence: TGTGCCAGCAGTGAAGTTAGAGCAATGAACACTGAAGCTTTCTTT.

V and J are TRBV7-9 and TRBJ2-2; D is perhaps TRBD2 (6 bases). Between the trimmed V and J ends, which lost 6 bases and 1 base, there was a span of 15 bases. Germline V gene data show CDR1 as SEHNR and CDR2 as FQNEAQ (reference sequence). The CDR3 runs 16 residues. In DNA form, the CDR3 reads TGTGCCAGCAGTCTCCCAACGGGGGTGAACACCGGGGAGCTGTTTTTT. Its translation: CASSLPTGVNTGELFF.

This chain uses TRBV4-1 with TRBJ2-7; D unclear. The CDR3 length is 16 residues. The V end lost 0 bases, the J end lost 2 bases, and 14 bases lay between the germline ends. Germline CDR1 MGHRA, CDR2 YSYEKL. The CDR3 DNA reads TGCGCCAGCAGCCAAGAACTCCTACTGACAACCTACGAGCAGTACTTC. This encodes CASSQELLLTTYEQYF.

The CDR3 region is CASSDLPGQGANEQYF. In DNA, the CDR3 is TGTGCCAGCAGCGACCTACCGGGACAGGGGGCAAACGAGCAGTACTTC. The J gene is TRBJ2-7, the V gene TRBV9; 12 nucleotides align to TRBD1. The CDR3 contains 16 residues. Germline CDR1 and CDR2: SGDLS and YYNGEE. With 3 bases clipped from V and 5 bases from J, the junction kept 9 bases outside the gene matches.

The rearrangement links TRBV5-4 to TRBJ2-5; TRBD2 matches 8 bases. The CDR3 extends over 14 amino acids. J was trimmed by 5 bases and V by 0 bases; bases with no gene match: 3. In germline, CDR1 is SGHNT, CDR2 YYREEE (reference sequence). The CDR3 coding sequence is TGTGCCAGCAGCTTGGCGGGACTAGGGGAGACCCAGTACTTC. Its translation is CASSLAGLGETQYF. The whole variable domain, remainder taken from reference TRBV5-4 and TRBJ2-5, is ETGVTQSPTHLIKTRGQQVTLRCSSQSGHNTVSWYQQALGQGPQFIFQYYREEENGRGNFPPRFSGLQFPNYSSELNVNALELDDSALYLCASSLAGLGETQYFGPGTRLLVL.

The table lists this clone with a few counts. The chain has TRBV5-6 and TRBJ2-1; possibly TRBD1 for D (5 bases). This CDR3 contains 16 residues. The germline V and J ends were trimmed by 0 bases and 7 bases, with 17 bases remaining between them. Germline-derived CDR1 and CDR2 are SGHDT and YYEEEE. The CDR3 DNA is TGTGCCAGCAGCTTGGAAAGGGGCCGACCTTGGAATGAGCAGTTCTTC. This codes for CASSLERGRPWNEQFF.

The chain employs TRBV7-2 and TRBJ2-7; 11 bases line up with TRBD2. CDR3 size: 16 residues. Germline assignment: CDR1 SGHTA and CDR2 FQGNSA. The J segment lost 0 bases and the V segment lost 4 bases, leaving 5 bases of the junction unmatched. The CDR3 DNA reads TGTGCCAGCAGCTCGACTAGCGGGGAGAGCTCCTACGAGCAGTACTTC. It yields the protein CASSSTSGESSYEQYF.